The 28 T cell receptor beta chains below come from one sample, sequenced in a study of T cells in localized non-small cell lung cancer. Clones were sequenced by immunoSEQ multiplex PCR, and TCRdb holds only the in-frame ones, with some missing. The sample includes approximately 46,000 clones, approximately 80% seen only once; the top ten take 17%. The source was peripheral blood mononuclear cells, collected before any cancer treatment. The receptors originated from a man aged 35 to 70 with stage III lung adenocarcinoma.

This clone was detected only once. The chain links TRBV6-5 to TRBJ2-5, with D maybe TRBD2 (6 bases). The CDR3 consists of 14 residues. Trimming took 6 bases from V and 1 from J, leaving 12 bases between them. Germline CDR1 reads MNHEY; CDR2 reads SVGAGI. The DNA for the CDR3 is TGTGCCAGCAGGGAGGGCGGGTTCCAAGAGACCCAGTACTTC. Translated, it gives CASREGGFQETQYF.

As DNA, the CDR3 is TGCGCCAGCAGCGACCTCAGGGGCCACGGGGAGCTGTTTTTT. Translation: CASSDLRGHGELFF. This chain uses TRBV5-1 with TRBJ2-2; tentatively, D is TRBD1 (6 bases). The CDR3 covers 14 residues. Germline CDR1 and CDR2: SGHRS and YFSETQ. Trimming shortened V by 4 bases and J by 7 bases, and 14 bases separated the two germline ends.

The chain uses TRBV7-6 and TRBJ1-1; no reliable D call. The CDR3 is 13 residues long. Trimming stripped 1 base from V and 4 bases from J, with 7 bases between. Looked up from germline, CDR1 is SGHVS and CDR2 is FNYEAQ. The CDR3 reads CASSLGEGTEAFF. For the CDR3, the DNA is TGTGCCAGCAGCTTAGGGGAGGGCACTGAAGCTTTCTTT.

The rearrangement links TRBV11-2 to TRBJ2-5; TRBD1 aligns across 8 bases. The V segment lost 7 bases and the J segment 2 bases; nucleotides outside the gene matches: 6. Germline assignment: CDR1 SGHAT and CDR2 FQNNGV. This CDR3 is 14 amino acids long. CDR3 nucleotides: TGTGCCAGCACCCCAGGGGGCAGTCAAGAGACCCAGTACTTC. This translates into CASTPGGSQETQYF.

V gene TRBV6-5 combines with J gene TRBJ2-7, with 9 bases identical to TRBD1. V lost 0 bases, J lost 3 bases, and 3 bases stayed unmatched. The CDR3 spans 15 residues. The germline V gene has CDR1 MNHEY and CDR2 SVGAGI. The CDR3 DNA sequence: TGTGCCAGCAGTTACTCGACAGGGGGATACTACGAGCAGTACTTC. It yields the protein CASSYSTGGYYEQYF.

The chain recombines TRBV9 with TRBJ2-7, with D unresolved. V was cut by 3 bases and J by 0 bases, with 4 bases left in between. CDR1 and CDR2 from the germline V gene are SGDLS and YYNGEE. The length of the CDR3 is 12 residues. The CDR3 loop is CASSGISYEQYF. CDR3 DNA: TGTGCCAGCAGCGGAATCTCCTACGAGCAGTACTTC.

This clone was picked up a small number of times. The chain carries TRBV18 and TRBJ2-3, with D uncertain. Deletions cut 1 base from V and 3 bases from J, with 17 bases between. Germline CDR1 KGHSH, CDR2 LQKENI. This CDR3 is built from 17 residues. CDR3 in amino acids: CASSPRADIDVTDTQYF. The DNA of the CDR3 is TGTGCCAGCTCACCACGTGCAGACATTGACGTTACAGATACGCAGTATTTT.

This chain joins TRBV5-6 and TRBJ2-7, with 7 bases matching TRBD1. This CDR3 is 14 amino acids long. CDR1 and CDR2 (germline): SGHDT, YYEEEE. Germline trimming cut 0 bases from V and 3 bases from J; bases unmatched to any gene: 3. The CDR3 bases are TGTGCCAGCAGCTTGGGGGACAGCAACTACGAGCAGTACTTC. Residues: CASSLGDSNYEQYF.

This chain links TRBV6-6 with TRBJ1-5, with 7 bases matching TRBD1. Germline assignment: CDR1 MNHNY and CDR2 SVGAGI (reference sequence). V lost 6 bases and J lost 7; bases outside the gene matches: 6. The CDR3 sequence is 13 residues long. The CDR3 spells CASRPSGGQPQHF. The CDR3 DNA reads TGTGCCAGCAGACCCTCAGGGGGACAGCCCCAGCATTTT.

The chain has TRBV21-1 and TRBJ2-3. TRBV21-1 is marked as a pseudogene. The CDR3 is 17 amino acids. CDR3 sequence reads: CASSKDRTWHSTDTQYF. The CDR3 DNA follows: TGTGCCAGCAGCAAAGATCGGACCTGGCATAGCACAGATACGCAGTATTTT.

The chain combines TRBV6-5 with TRBJ2-2; the D gene could be TRBD1 or TRBD2 (5 bases each). Germline CDR1 reads MNHEY; CDR2 reads SVGAGI. V lost 0 bases, J lost 5 bases, and 7 bases lay in between. The CDR3 sequence is 14 residues long. The CDR3 region is CASSYSGVTGELFF. The CDR3 DNA reads TGTGCCAGCAGTTACTCGGGGGTGACCGGGGAGCTGTTTTTT.

The V call is TRBV10-3, the J call TRBJ2-1; TRBD1 matches 12 bases. The ends lost 2 bases at V and 6 bases at J; junction bases unmatched: 5. Germline V gene lookup returns CDR1 ENHRY and CDR2 SYGVKD. The CDR3 sequence is 16 residues long. The CDR3 reads CAISEMGQGASNEQFF. In DNA form, the CDR3 reads TGTGCCATCAGTGAGATGGGACAGGGGGCCAGCAATGAGCAGTTCTTC.

CDR3 nucleotides: TGTGCCAGCAGTGACTCCCCCCGGGGCAGGGGTTCCCTTTACGAGCAGTACTTC. The encoded protein is CASSDSPRGRGSLYEQYF. This rearrangement joins TRBV6-4 to TRBJ2-7, with TRBD1 as a possible D gene (6 bases). Per the germline V gene, CDR1 is MRHNA and CDR2 is SNTAGT. The CDR3 is made up of 18 amino acids. Trimming removed 0 bases at V and 4 bases at J, with 22 bases between.

This clone came up many times. The CDR3 reads CASSLSAGGYTF. The CDR3 DNA reads TGTGCCAGCAGCTTATCTGCGGGAGGCTACACCTTC. The chain is built from TRBV7-2 and TRBJ1-2; the D is unclear. This CDR3 region has 12 residues. Germline lookup yields CDR1 SGHTA and CDR2 FQGNSA. Trimming removed 2 bases from V and 8 bases from J, with 9 bases in between.

This clone was detected only once. V and J are TRBV7-6 and TRBJ2-5, with D unclear. There are 11 residues in the CDR3. Per germline, CDR1 SGHVS and CDR2 FNYEAQ. Trimming stripped 5 bases from V and 3 bases from J, with 4 bases between. CDR3 coding DNA: TGTGCCAGCAGCAAAAAAGAGACCCAGTACTTC. Its translation is CASSKKETQYF.

The chain employs TRBV9 and TRBJ2-7; weak D call: TRBD2 (5 bases). Deletions cut 3 bases from V and 6 bases from J, with 10 bases between. Germline-derived CDR1 and CDR2 are SGDLS and YYNGEE. The CDR3 consists of 12 residues. CDR3 DNA: TGTGCCAGCAGCGGAGGCGCGGGCGAGCAGTACTTC. Translating it yields CASSGGAGEQYF. Looking up the rest from reference TRBV9 and TRBJ2-7 gives the full variable domain: DSGVTQTPKHLITATGQRVTLRCSPRSGDLSVYWYQQSLDQGLQFLIQYYNGEERAKGNILERFSAQQFPDLHSELNLSSLELGDSALYFCASSGGAGEQYFGPGTRLTVT.

The chain combines TRBV7-2 with TRBJ2-2, with unresolved D. Trimming pared 1 base from V and 5 bases from J, leaving 5 bases between. The germline CDR1 and CDR2 sequences are SGHTA and FQGNSA. The length of the CDR3 is 13 residues. CDR3 in DNA: TGTGCCAGCAGCTTAGGGGGAACCGGGGAGCTGTTTTTT. This codes for CASSLGGTGELFF. The full variable domain, with the rest looked up from reference TRBV7-2 and TRBJ2-2, is GAGVSQSPSNKVTEKGKDVELRCDPISGHTALYWYRQSLGQGLEFLIYFQGNSAPDKSGLPSDRFSAERTGGSVSTLTIQRTQQEDSAVYLCASSLGGTGELFFGEGSRLTVL.

The rearrangement joins TRBV19 to TRBJ2-3; 7 bases fit TRBD1. After removal of 5 bases from V and 1 base from J, the junction contained 3 bases not matched to a gene. This CDR3 has 14 amino acids. Germline CDR1 and CDR2: LNHDA and SQIVND (reference sequence). CDR3 residues: CASSVTGGTDTQYF. DNA of the CDR3: TGTGCCAGTAGTGTAACAGGGGGCACAGATACGCAGTATTTT.

V usage is TRBV18 and J usage is TRBJ2-1; unclear D gene. The V end lost 2 bases, the J end lost 2 bases, and 7 bases lay between the germline ends. Germline CDR1 KGHSH, CDR2 LQKENI. CDR3 length: 14 residues. The CDR3 is CASSPAEPYNEQFF. CDR3 bases: TGTGCCAGCTCACCAGCAGAACCCTACAATGAGCAGTTCTTC.

This chain links TRBV5-1 with TRBJ1-3; D remains ambiguous. The CDR3 loop spans 12 amino acids. Trimming cost V 3 bases and J 4 bases, with 5 bases left between them. CDR1 SGHRS and CDR2 YFSETQ come from the germline V gene. In nucleotides, the CDR3 is TGCGCCAGCAGCTCGGAGGGAAACACCATATATTTT. Residues: CASSSEGNTIYF.

The chain has TRBV6-6 and TRBJ2-7, with a possible D match to TRBD2 (5 bases). CDR1 and CDR2 (germline): MNHNY, SVGAGI (reference sequence). The CDR3 has 16 amino acids. V lost 4 bases to trimming and J lost 5 bases, with 21 bases between them. The DNA for the CDR3 is TGTGCCAGCAGTTTACGTTGGGAGTCGCCAAGTAACGAGCAGTACTTC. It translates to CASSLRWESPSNEQYF.

This clone came up a few times. The genes are TRBV7-8 and TRBJ2-7; D uncertain. Trimming removed 0 bases from V and 1 base from J, with 16 bases in between. Germline CDR1 and CDR2: SGHVS and FQNEAQ. The CDR3 runs to 17 residues. CDR3 in amino acids: CASSLASVPRESYEQYF. CDR3 DNA sequence: TGTGCCAGCAGCTTAGCTTCGGTCCCGCGCGAGTCCTACGAGCAGTACTTC.

This sequence joins TRBV4-2 and TRBJ1-5; tentatively, D is TRBD1 (5 bases). There are 17 residues in the CDR3. Germline loops: CDR1 LGHNA, CDR2 YNFKEQ. The V end was cut by 6 bases, the J end by 6 bases, with 24 bases between. CDR3 region: CASSRKLSGGDPQPQHF. For the CDR3, the DNA is TGTGCCAGCAGTCGCAAGTTGAGTGGAGGGGACCCTCAGCCCCAGCATTTT.

The chain employs TRBV6-5 and TRBJ2-3; 8 positions match TRBD2. The J segment lost 3 bases and the V segment lost 6 bases, leaving 8 bases of the junction unmatched. The CDR3 consists of 15 residues. Germline CDR1 and CDR2: MNHEY and SVGAGI. The CDR3 DNA follows: TGTGCCAGCAGGACGGGGGGGGCCGGAACAGATACGCAGTATTTT. Its translation: CASRTGGAGTDTQYF.

The rearrangement joins TRBV7-2 to TRBJ2-3, with D maybe TRBD2 (6 bases). The CDR3 length is 16 residues. V lost 1 base, J lost 3 bases, and 14 bases lay in between. Germline lookup yields CDR1 SGHTA and CDR2 FQGNSA. CDR3 sequence reads: CASSLDWRGGTDTQYF. CDR3 DNA sequence: TGTGCCAGCAGCTTAGATTGGCGGGGCGGTACAGATACGCAGTATTTT.

This clone has a handful of counts. The chain couples TRBV5-1 to TRBJ2-1; D call uncertain. The V end was cut by 1 base, the J end by 4 bases, with 6 bases between. This CDR3 region has 13 residues. The germline gives CDR1 SGHRS, CDR2 YFSETQ. The CDR3 spells CASSLTSYNEQFF. CDR3 in DNA: TGCGCCAGCAGCTTGACTTCTTACAATGAGCAGTTCTTC.

The CDR3 region is CASSFLFGERYNEQFF. The CDR3 DNA follows: TGTGCCAGCAGTTTCCTTTTTGGGGAGAGGTACAATGAGCAGTTCTTC. The chain employs TRBV6-6 and TRBJ2-1; D is perhaps TRBD2 (5 bases). Trimming pared 4 bases from V and 4 bases from J, leaving 17 bases between. This CDR3 is built from 16 residues. Germline V lookup: CDR1 MNHNY, CDR2 SVGAGI (reference sequence).

This chain uses TRBV19 with TRBJ2-7; 7 nucleotides line up with TRBD2. This CDR3 comprises 15 residues. Per the germline V gene, CDR1 is LNHDA and CDR2 is SQIVND (reference sequence). Trimming removed 5 bases from V and 3 bases from J; junction bases left unmatched: 10. This CDR3 is CASSPGSQRGYEQYF. CDR3 coding DNA: TGTGCCAGTAGTCCTGGTTCCCAGCGGGGCTACGAGCAGTACTTC. Full variable domain (outside the CDR3, taken from reference TRBV19 and TRBJ2-7): DGGITQSPKYLFRKEGQNVTLSCEQNLNHDAMYWYRQDPGQGLRLIYYSQIVNDFQKGDIAEGYSVSREKKESFPLTVTSAQKNPTAFYLCASSPGSQRGYEQYFGPGTRLTVT.